This entry lists 16 T cell receptor beta chains sequenced from one sample in a study of CD8+ T cells in alopecia areata (dated by TCRdb to the late 2010s). Libraries came from the immunoSEQ multiplex PCR assay. RNA was extracted from all samples and reverse transcribed into cDNA as template for TCR sequencing. TCRdb took this table from immuneACCESS and kept in-frame rearrangements with V and J called. Such tables lack part of the clones; where checked against another copy, unresolved V genes explain under half of the gap, and the rest is unexplained. The sample yields about 110,000 clones; around three fifths were counted once. The ten largest clones add up to roughly 3.5% of the sample. Sample time point, as interpreted from the label and publication: roughly 24 weeks on oral tofacitinib. Interpreted using the paper, the treatment or condition label stands for: oral pan-JAK inhibitor, 5-10 mg twice daily.

The material sequenced was CD4+ T cells sorted from blood, taken at week 24, from a patient treated with tofacitinib. These receptors were collected from a human donor with alopecia areata.

The rearrangement joins TRBV29-1 to TRBJ1-2, with 7 bases identical to TRBD1. The CDR3 has 11 amino acids. Germline V gene lookup returns CDR1 SQVTM and CDR2 ANQGSEA. With 6 bases clipped from V and 4 bases from J, the junction kept 2 bases outside the gene matches. This CDR3 is CSVGTVYGYTF. For the CDR3, the DNA is TGCAGCGTGGGGACAGTCTATGGCTACACCTTC.

This clone was counted between two and nine times. The chain joins TRBV29-1 to TRBJ2-5, with D possibly TRBD2 on 5 matching bases. Trimming stripped 2 bases from V and 4 bases from J, with 11 bases between. The CDR3 sequence is 13 residues long. Germline V gene data show CDR1 as SQVTM and CDR2 as ANQGSEA. The CDR3 nucleotides are TGCAGCGTTGAACGAAACGAGGGAGAGACCCAGTACTTC. It specifies CSVERNEGETQYF.

This clone showed up just once. The chain uses TRBV5-4 and TRBJ2-5; maybe TRBD2 (6 bases). The CDR3 sequence is 14 residues long. V lost 1 base and J 1 base, leaving 8 bases between the germline ends. Per the germline V gene, CDR1 is SGHNT and CDR2 is YYREEE (reference sequence). CDR3: CASSLLGGQETQYF. CDR3 DNA: TGTGCCAGCAGCTTGCTGGGAGGCCAAGAGACCCAGTACTTC.

The chain is built from TRBV5-1 and TRBJ2-3; 10 bases line up with TRBD2. Germline V gene lookup returns CDR1 SGHRS and CDR2 YFSETQ. J gave up 3 bases and V 7 bases, and 8 bases lay outside the gene matches. This CDR3 contains 15 residues. CDR3 coding DNA: TGCGCCAGCTCCGAACCGGGACTAGCGACAGATACGCAGTATTTT. This translates into CASSEPGLATDTQYF. The full variable domain, rest sourced from reference TRBV5-1 and TRBJ2-3, is KAGVTQTPRYLIKTRGQQVTLSCSPISGHRSVSWYQQTPGQGLQFLFEYFSETQRNKGNFPGRFSGRQFSNSRSEMNVSTLELGDSALYLCASSEPGLATDTQYFGPGTRLTVL.

The gene calls are TRBV6-5 and TRBJ2-7, with 7 bases identical to TRBD1. This CDR3 has 15 amino acids. Germline values: CDR1 MNHEY, CDR2 SVGAGI. Germline trimming cut 5 bases from V and 2 bases from J; bases unmatched to any gene: 9. CDR3 residues: CASSLNTGAPYEQYF. The CDR3, as DNA: TGTGCCAGCAGTCTAAATACAGGGGCCCCCTACGAGCAGTACTTC.

To note about this clone: The CDR3 ends on some other residue instead of the conserved phenylalanine or tryptophan, so this is likely a read error. The DNA is left out, because the CDR3 cannot be placed on it with certainty; the CDR3 is given as TCRdb lists it. V is TRBV7-8 and J is TRBJ2-3; the table's D call TRBD2 went unverified against the DNA. The germline V gene encodes CDR1 SGHVS and CDR2 FQNEAQ. The CDR3 is 14 residues long, ends included. CDR3 in amino acids: CASSQWTSGGVLVL.

This sequence joins TRBV10-3 and TRBJ1-1, with 10 bases aligning to TRBD1. Losses at the gene ends were 3 bases for V and 7 bases for J; bases not matched to a gene: 5. CDR3 length: 14 amino acids. Germline values: CDR1 ENHRY, CDR2 SYGVKD. In DNA, the CDR3 is TGTGCCATCAGTGACGGACAGGGGGGTAATGAAGCTTTCTTT. Its translation is CAISDGQGGNEAFF.

This rearrangement joins TRBV5-4 to TRBJ2-2; 10 bases map to TRBD1. The CDR3 is 16 residues long. With 4 bases clipped from V and 1 base from J, the junction kept 4 bases outside the gene matches. Germline V gene lookup returns CDR1 SGHNT and CDR2 YYREEE (reference sequence). CDR3 sequence (DNA): TGTGCCAGCAGCCTCCGGGACAGGGGGAACACCGGGGAGCTGTTTTTT. The encoded protein is CASSLRDRGNTGELFF.

This clone came up a few times. This chain connects TRBV19 to TRBJ1-5, with D possibly TRBD1 on 5 matching bases. The CDR3 consists of 13 residues. CDR1 is LNHDA and CDR2 is SQIVND in the germline V gene (reference sequence). V was pared by 6 bases and J by 6 bases, with 12 bases between. DNA of the CDR3: TGTGCCAGTAGGGGAGGGGTGCGTCAGCCCCAGCATTTT. Translation: CASRGGVRQPQHF.

This clone occurred a few times. DNA of the CDR3: TGTGCCAGCAGCTTAAGTGTCAGACAGGGGGCGAGCAATCAGCCCCAGCATTTT. Amino acid sequence: CASSLSVRQGASNQPQHF. The chain is built from TRBV7-9 and TRBJ1-5; TRBD1 matches 10 bases. Germline V gene data show CDR1 as SEHNR and CDR2 as FQNEAQ (reference sequence). This CDR3 contains 18 residues. Trimming took 2 bases from V and 1 from J; bases not matched to a gene: 8.

The chain carries TRBV5-6 and TRBJ2-7, with 10 bases identical to TRBD2. Germline lookup yields CDR1 SGHDT and CDR2 YYEEEE. V shed 1 base and J 3 bases; nucleotides not matched to a gene: 4. This CDR3 region has 15 residues. The CDR3 DNA is TGTGCCAGCAGCTTGCCGGGACTAGCGTTCTACGAGCAGTACTTC. Translating gives CASSLPGLAFYEQYF. Drawing the rest from reference TRBV5-6 and TRBJ2-7, the complete variable domain is DAGVTQSPTHLIKTRGQQVTLRCSPKSGHDTVSWYQQALGQGPQFIFQYYEEEERQRGNFPDRFSGHQFPNYSSELNVNALLLGDSALYLCASSLPGLAFYEQYFGPGTRLTVT.

Concerning this clone itself: The sample contains more than one DNA sequence encoding this CDR3. The J gene is TRBJ2-2, the V gene TRBV28; D unclear. The V gene's germline CDR1 is MDHEN and CDR2 SYDVKM. The ends were cut back, 6 bases at V and 2 bases at J, with 4 bases in the middle. The length of the CDR3 is 12 residues. This CDR3 is CASSLNTGELFF. In DNA form, the CDR3 reads TGTGCCAGCAGCCTTAACACCGGGGAGCTGTTTTTT.

CDR3 DNA: TGTGCCAGCAGCTTGTATGGCCACGAGCAGTACTTC. Residues: CASSLYGHEQYF. The gene calls are TRBV5-6 and TRBJ2-7; no clear D gene. This CDR3 has 12 amino acids. Germline assignment: CDR1 SGHDT and CDR2 YYEEEE. Trimming shortened V by 1 base and J by 5 bases, and 7 bases separated the two germline ends.

This sequence joins TRBV30 and TRBJ1-4, with 9 bases lining up with TRBD1. The CDR3 has 16 amino acids. The germline gives CDR1 GTSNPN, CDR2 SVGIG (reference sequence). J gave up 5 bases and V 7 bases, and 14 bases lay outside the gene matches. The CDR3 DNA is TGTGCCTCCAGGACAGGGGAAAAGGGGGAGAATGAAAAACTGTTTTTT. It yields the protein CASRTGEKGENEKLFF.

The J gene is TRBJ2-5, the V gene TRBV9, with 10 bases lining up with TRBD1. Germline lookup yields CDR1 SGDLS and CDR2 YYNGEE. The ends lost 0 bases at V and 2 bases at J; junction bases unmatched: 4. This CDR3 is built from 16 residues. CDR3 DNA: TGTGCCAGCAGCGTAGGCCTGGGACAGGGGCAAGAGACCCAGTACTTC. This translates into CASSVGLGQGQETQYF.

In DNA, the CDR3 is TGTGCCAGCAAGGCTAGCGGGGTGGAAGATACGCAGTATTTT. Translation gives CASKASGVEDTQYF. This chain uses TRBV6-5 with TRBJ2-3, with 9 bases identical to TRBD2. This CDR3 is 14 amino acids long. Germline loops: CDR1 MNHEY, CDR2 SVGAGI. V lost 7 bases, J lost 5 bases, and 7 bases stayed unmatched.